The 11 T cell receptor beta chains below were found in one sample sequenced in a study of shared clonotypes between healthy human individuals. The table came from immunoSEQ multiplex PCR; TCRdb's copy has only in-frame clones and leaves some out. Seen here are about a million clones, around four fifths observed once, and the top ten hold about 1.5%. Sample: memory CD4+ T cells sorted from blood. Documented subset: CD45RA-negative fraction. These receptors all come from a young man in good health.

To note about this clone: Other DNA sequences in the same sample also yield this CDR3. V gene TRBV7-9 combines with J gene TRBJ2-7; no firm D call. The CDR3 extends over 14 amino acids. The ends were cut back, 5 bases at V and 2 bases at J, with 13 bases in the middle. Per germline, CDR1 SEHNR and CDR2 FQNEAQ (reference sequence). The CDR3 protein is CASSLEGSTYEQYF. The CDR3 DNA is TGTGCCAGCAGCCTTGAAGGGTCAACCTACGAGCAGTACTTC.

This chain connects TRBV5-6 to TRBJ1-4, with unresolved D. V gave up 3 bases and J gave up 6 bases, with 12 bases separating them. The CDR3 has 14 amino acids. Germline-derived CDR1 and CDR2 are SGHDT and YYEEEE. The CDR3 reads CASSSGGRYEKLFF. In DNA form, the CDR3 reads TGTGCCAGCAGCTCTGGCGGCAGATATGAAAAACTGTTTTTT.

The J gene is TRBJ2-2, the V gene TRBV6-4; either TRBD1 or TRBD2 may supply D (5 bases each). This CDR3 comprises 14 residues. V gave up 3 bases and J gave up 5 bases, with 10 bases separating them. Germline lookup yields CDR1 MRHNA and CDR2 SNTAGT. CDR3 sequence reads: CASSELWGTGELFF. The CDR3, as DNA: TGTGCCAGCAGTGAACTTTGGGGGACCGGGGAGCTGTTTTTT.

This clone appeared a few times. This chain connects TRBV6-6 to TRBJ2-5; TRBD2 is a possible D gene (6 bases). Germline V gene lookup returns CDR1 MNHNY and CDR2 SVGAGI (reference sequence). The CDR3 extends over 14 amino acids. Trimming shortened V by 1 base and J by 6 bases, and 12 bases separated the two germline ends. The DNA of the CDR3 is TGTGCCAGCAGTTACTATGGGACTGAAAAGACCCAGTACTTC. Translation gives CASSYYGTEKTQYF.

The chain recombines TRBV6-1 with TRBJ1-6; D is possibly TRBD1 (6 bases). The CDR3 runs 14 residues. Germline CDR1 reads MNHNS; CDR2 reads SASEGT. Between the trimmed V and J ends, which lost 5 bases and 6 bases, there was a span of 11 bases. The CDR3 bases are TGTGCCAGCAGTTTGCAACAGGGTAATTCACCCCTCCACTTT. Translating it yields CASSLQQGNSPLHF.

Written as DNA, the CDR3 is TGTGCCAGCAGCTTAGGACCAACCGGAAACACCATATATTTT. Its translation is CASSLGPTGNTIYF. The gene calls are TRBV7-2 and TRBJ1-3; D gene unclear. Germline V gives CDR1 SGHTA, CDR2 FQGNSA. Trimming removed 1 base from V and 4 bases from J, with 8 bases in between. The CDR3 spans 14 residues.

This sequence joins TRBV28 and TRBJ2-5, with 8 bases fitting TRBD1. TRBJ2-7 matches the DNA end more closely, so the J call is doubtful. Germline loops: CDR1 MDHEN, CDR2 SYDVKM. The CDR3 runs 15 residues. CDR3 in DNA: TGTGCCAGCAGCCAGGGACAGGCCAGCTCCTACGAGCAGTACTTC. Encoded protein: CASSQGQASSYEQYF.

This clone occurred a few times. The chain couples TRBV5-1 to TRBJ1-6, with D perhaps TRBD1 (5 bases). Trimming left V 4 bases short and J 9 bases short, with 14 bases between. CDR1 is SGHRS, CDR2 YFSETQ, per germline. The CDR3 sequence is 14 residues long. The CDR3 here is CASSTGEISSPLHF. In DNA form, the CDR3 reads TGCGCCAGCAGCACGGGGGAAATTTCTTCACCCCTCCACTTT.

The chain couples TRBV28 to TRBJ1-1; 8 positions match TRBD1. Looked up from germline, CDR1 is MDHEN and CDR2 is SYDVKM. The CDR3 contains 15 residues. J gave up 4 bases and V 9 bases, and 13 bases lay outside the gene matches. The CDR3 loop reads CASHQGASIFTEAFF. DNA of the CDR3: TGTGCCAGTCACCAGGGGGCTTCGATTTTCACTGAAGCTTTCTTT.

Turning to this clone: This same CDR3 is encoded by further DNA sequences in the sample. The chain is built from TRBV11-2 and TRBJ2-1, with 8 bases aligning to TRBD2. The trim removed 1 base at V and 6 bases at J, leaving 2 bases unmatched. The CDR3 length is 14 residues. Germline assignment: CDR1 SGHAT and CDR2 FQNNGV. This chain's CDR3 is CASSLGLAGNEQFF. In nucleotides, the CDR3 is TGTGCCAGCAGCTTAGGGCTAGCGGGCAATGAGCAGTTCTTC.

Only a few counts were recorded for this clone. The chain links TRBV9 to TRBJ2-7; 7 positions agree with TRBD2. J lost 7 bases, V lost 0 bases, and 10 bases had no gene match. The CDR3 totals 15 residues. Germline V lookup: CDR1 SGDLS, CDR2 YYNGEE. The CDR3 nucleotides read TGTGCCAGCAGCGTAGCTGGGGGGGGTTTGTTAGAGCAGTACTTC. Protein sequence: CASSVAGGGLLEQYF.